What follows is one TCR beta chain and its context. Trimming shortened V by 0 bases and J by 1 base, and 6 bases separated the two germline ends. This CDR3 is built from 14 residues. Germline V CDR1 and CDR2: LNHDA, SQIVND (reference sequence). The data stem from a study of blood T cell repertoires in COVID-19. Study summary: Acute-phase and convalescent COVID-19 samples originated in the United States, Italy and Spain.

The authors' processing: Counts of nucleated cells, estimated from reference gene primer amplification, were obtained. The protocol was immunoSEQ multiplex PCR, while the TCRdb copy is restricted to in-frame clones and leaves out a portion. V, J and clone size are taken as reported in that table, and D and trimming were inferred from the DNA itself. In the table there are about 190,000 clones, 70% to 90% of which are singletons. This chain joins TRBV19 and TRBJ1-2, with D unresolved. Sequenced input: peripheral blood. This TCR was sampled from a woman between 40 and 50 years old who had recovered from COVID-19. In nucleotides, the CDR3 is TGTGCCAGTAGTATAGAGCGGATTAACTATGGCTACACCTTC. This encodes CASSIERINYGYTF.